A single sample is the source of the 28 T cell receptor beta chains below, sequenced in a study of siplizumab effects on memory and regulatory T cells. The repertoire was sequenced with immunoSEQ multiplex PCR; TCRdb's copy has only in-frame clones and lacks some. The sample shows about 91,000 clones, more than 85% of them seen only once. What was sequenced was CD8+ T cells sorted from blood. The receptors derive from a human donor in good health.

The V call is TRBV30, the J call TRBJ2-3, with unresolved D. This CDR3 has 10 residues. Germline loops: CDR1 GTSNPN, CDR2 SVGIG (reference sequence). The germline V and J ends were trimmed by 8 bases and 4 bases, with 7 bases remaining between them. The CDR3 loop is CAGWADTQYF. As DNA, the CDR3 is TGTGCCGGATGGGCAGATACGCAGTATTTT.

This chain connects TRBV7-9 to TRBJ2-5, with 11 bases fitting TRBD1. Germline V gene sequence: CDR1 SEHNR, CDR2 FQNEAQ (reference sequence). Trimming at V came to 6 bases and at J to 5 bases, leaving 11 bases not matched to a gene. The CDR3 loop spans 16 amino acids. In DNA, the CDR3 is TGTGCCAGCAGTTTCCGGGACAGGGGGTTAGAGGAGACCCAGTACTTC. It is translated as CASSFRDRGLEETQYF.

The chain employs TRBV6-1 and TRBJ2-3, with 10 bases aligning to TRBD2. The germline V gene has CDR1 MNHNS and CDR2 SASEGT. This CDR3 is 15 amino acids long. V was pared by 0 bases and J by 4 bases, with 1 base of the junction left unmatched. The DNA of the CDR3 is TGTGCCAGCAGTGAAGCAGCGGGGGGGCCAGATACGCAGTATTTT. It specifies CASSEAAGGPDTQYF.

The J gene is TRBJ2-7, the V gene TRBV5-6; D call uncertain. Germline V gene lookup returns CDR1 SGHDT and CDR2 YYEEEE. This CDR3 has 13 residues. Trimming shortened V by 4 bases and J by 6 bases, and 14 bases separated the two germline ends. DNA for the CDR3: TGTGCCAGCAGCCTGTCGGTGAATCTCGAGCAGTACTTC. It yields the protein CASSLSVNLEQYF.

The rearrangement uses TRBV2 and TRBJ2-1; D may be TRBD2 (6 bases). This CDR3 spans 14 amino acids. V was shortened by 1 base and J by 8 bases, with 12 bases between the two germline ends. Germline V CDR1 and CDR2: SNHLY, FYNNEI. CDR3 coding DNA: TGTGCCAGCAGTGAAGTTAGCGGTGGGTATGAGCAGTTCTTC. Amino acids: CASSEVSGGYEQFF.

V usage is TRBV19 and J usage is TRBJ2-5, with 10 bases identical to TRBD1. CDR3 length: 13 residues. J lost 4 bases, V lost 5 bases, and 1 base had no gene match. CDR1 is LNHDA and CDR2 is SQIVND in the germline V gene (reference sequence). DNA of the CDR3: TGTGCCAGTAGTGGGGACAGGGGAGAGACCCAGTACTTC. Protein product: CASSGDRGETQYF.

The chain has TRBV4-3 and TRBJ2-7; the match to TRBD1 covers 10 bases. Germline V CDR1 and CDR2: LGHNA, YSLEER. Losses at the gene ends were 0 bases for V and 2 bases for J; bases not matched to a gene: 4. This CDR3 contains 16 residues. Here the CDR3 reads CASSQDVGTGAYEQYF. CDR3 sequence (DNA): TGCGCCAGCAGCCAAGATGTTGGGACAGGGGCCTACGAGCAGTACTTC.

This rearrangement joins TRBV19 to TRBJ2-3; no definite D call. The V and J ends lost 1 base and 1 base respectively, with 12 bases between them. CDR3 size: 16 residues. CDR1 and CDR2 from the germline V gene are LNHDA and SQIVND (reference sequence). The CDR3 DNA is TGTGCCAGTAGTATAGCCGGCGGCTACGGCACAGATACGCAGTATTTT. Its translation is CASSIAGGYGTDTQYF. The entire variable domain, with the rest obtained from reference TRBV19 and TRBJ2-3, is as follows: DGGITQSPKYLFRKEGQNVTLSCEQNLNHDAMYWYRQDPGQGLRLIYYSQIVNDFQKGDIAEGYSVSREKKESFPLTVTSAQKNPTAFYLCASSIAGGYGTDTQYFGPGTRLTVL.

This clone was detected only a few times. CDR3 bases: TGTGCCAGCAGTCTTACCGTGAACACTGAAGCTTTCTTT. Amino acid sequence: CASSLTVNTEAFF. V and J are TRBV2 and TRBJ1-1; D uncertain. Trimming removed 5 bases at V and 0 bases at J, with 7 bases between. CDR3 length: 13 residues. Per the germline V gene, CDR1 is SNHLY and CDR2 is FYNNEI. The whole variable domain, remainder taken from reference TRBV2 and TRBJ1-1, is EPEVTQTPSHQVTQMGQEVILRCVPISNHLYFYWYRQILGQKVEFLVSFYNNEISEKSEIFDDQFSVERPDGSNFTLKIRSTKLEDSAMYFCASSLTVNTEAFFGQGTRLTVV.

The rearrangement uses TRBV27 and TRBJ2-3, with D perhaps TRBD2 (6 bases). Germline CDR1 and CDR2: MNHEY and SMNVEV (reference sequence). CDR3 size: 15 residues. The V end was cut by 6 bases, the J end by 2 bases, with 15 bases between. CDR3 nucleotides: TGTGCCAGCAGGGCATGGAGGGGATCCACAGATACGCAGTATTTT. Protein sequence: CASRAWRGSTDTQYF.

In its sample, this clone was seen once. This sequence joins TRBV7-2 and TRBJ2-3; 8 positions match TRBD2. V lost 5 bases, J lost 3 bases, and 10 bases stayed unmatched. Germline CDR1 reads SGHTA; CDR2 reads FQGNSA. The CDR3 loop spans 16 amino acids. In DNA, the CDR3 is TGTGCCAGCAGCCCCCTTTTCGGGGGGGTGACAGATACGCAGTATTTT. Translation: CASSPLFGGVTDTQYF.

V usage is TRBV6-6 and J usage is TRBJ2-7; no reliable D call. Germline V CDR1 and CDR2: MNHNY, SVGAGI (reference sequence). V was shortened by 7 bases and J by 1 base, with 11 bases between the two germline ends. This CDR3 is 13 amino acids long. The CDR3, as DNA: TGTGCCAGCACCCAGACACCATCCTACGAGCAGTACTTC. It yields the protein CASTQTPSYEQYF.

This clone was seen only once. The chain couples TRBV30 to TRBJ2-1; unclear D gene. V was clipped by 5 bases and J by 6 bases, with 14 bases between them. The length of the CDR3 is 13 residues. CDR1 and CDR2 (germline): GTSNPN, SVGIG (reference sequence). CDR3: CAWSLQKGNEQFF. In DNA, the CDR3 is TGTGCCTGGTCGCTACAGAAAGGCAATGAGCAGTTCTTC.

The rearrangement links TRBV27 to TRBJ2-7; D gene unclear. Germline-derived CDR1 and CDR2 are MNHEY and SMNVEV (reference sequence). The CDR3 contains 13 residues. V lost 3 bases and J 5 bases, leaving 11 bases between the germline ends. The CDR3 DNA sequence: TGTGCCAGCAGTTTCATTAGCAACCACGAGCAGTACTTC. Encoded protein: CASSFISNHEQYF.

This chain links TRBV6-5 with TRBJ1-4; D ambiguous. With 7 bases removed from V and 0 bases from J, the gap between germline ends came to 9 bases. Germline assignment: CDR1 MNHEY and CDR2 SVGAGI. The CDR3 covers 14 residues. This CDR3 reads CASTQAATNEKLFF. DNA of the CDR3: TGTGCCAGCACCCAGGCCGCAACTAATGAAAAACTGTTTTTT.

This chain uses TRBV10-3 with TRBJ1-2, with 10 positions matching TRBD1. The germline CDR1 and CDR2 sequences are ENHRY and SYGVKD. This CDR3 comprises 15 residues. The trim removed 2 bases at V and 3 bases at J, leaving 3 bases unmatched. The CDR3, as DNA: TGTGCCATCAGTGAGCCGGACAGGGGGGACTATGGCTACACCTTC. Protein product: CAISEPDRGDYGYTF.

The chain is built from TRBV27 and TRBJ1-5, with D possibly TRBD1 on 5 matching bases. The CDR3 covers 14 residues. CDR1 is MNHEY and CDR2 is SMNVEV in the germline V gene (reference sequence). The V end was cut by 2 bases, the J end by 6 bases, with 11 bases between. This CDR3 is CASSLSGGIQPQHF. The CDR3 coding sequence is TGTGCCAGCAGTTTAAGCGGGGGTATTCAGCCCCAGCATTTT.

There are a few counts of this clone. The rearrangement links TRBV10-1 to TRBJ2-3; possible D gene TRBD1, 6 bases. The CDR3 has 15 amino acids. The germline gives CDR1 WNHNN, CDR2 SYGVQD (reference sequence). V lost 2 bases, J lost 2 bases, and 11 bases lay in between. CDR3 protein: CASSEGQGITDTQYF. The CDR3 DNA sequence: TGCGCCAGCAGTGAGGGGCAGGGGATCACAGATACGCAGTATTTT.

This clone was detected once. The chain combines TRBV20-1 with TRBJ2-7; D remains ambiguous. CDR3 length: 11 residues. Germline V lookup: CDR1 DFQATT, CDR2 SNEGSKA (reference sequence). Trimming left V 2 bases short and J 6 bases short, with 8 bases between. CDR3 in amino acids: CSARMGGEQYF. The CDR3 nucleotides are TGCAGTGCTAGAATGGGTGGCGAGCAGTACTTC.

The CDR3 DNA sequence: TGTGCCAGCAGCTTATCTGGAACTAGCACAGATACGCAGTATTTT. Its protein is CASSLSGTSTDTQYF. The chain employs TRBV11-1 and TRBJ2-3; D gene ambiguous. The ends were cut back, 2 bases at V and 0 bases at J, with 9 bases in the middle. This CDR3 is 15 amino acids long. Germline lookup yields CDR1 SGHAT and CDR2 FQDESV (reference sequence).

The CDR3 is CASSSLTGTANTEAFF. DNA for the CDR3: TGCGCCAGCAGCTCTCTCACCGGGACAGCGAACACTGAAGCTTTCTTT. The rearrangement links TRBV5-1 to TRBJ1-1; 7 bases match TRBD1. Looked up from germline, CDR1 is SGHRS and CDR2 is YFSETQ. The CDR3 sequence is 16 residues long. Trimming at V came to 3 bases and at J to 1 base, leaving 9 bases not matched to a gene.

The CDR3 DNA is TGTGCCAGCAGCTTGGTGGTAGGGGACGAGCAGTACTTC. This gives the protein CASSLVVGDEQYF. This sequence joins TRBV5-6 and TRBJ2-7; maybe TRBD1 (5 bases). Germline CDR1 and CDR2: SGHDT and YYEEEE. V was clipped by 0 bases and J by 5 bases, with 9 bases between them. CDR3 size: 13 residues.

The chain is built from TRBV19 and TRBJ2-7, with TRBD2 identical over 12 bases. V shed 5 bases and J 4 bases; nucleotides not matched to a gene: 6. The CDR3 sequence is 15 residues long. Germline lookup yields CDR1 LNHDA and CDR2 SQIVND (reference sequence). The DNA of the CDR3 is TGTGCCAGTAGTCTAGCGGGAGGGCCTGTATACGAGCAGTACTTC. Amino acid sequence: CASSLAGGPVYEQYF. The complete variable domain, with remaining parts taken from reference TRBV19 and TRBJ2-7, reads DGGITQSPKYLFRKEGQNVTLSCEQNLNHDAMYWYRQDPGQGLRLIYYSQIVNDFQKGDIAEGYSVSREKKESFPLTVTSAQKNPTAFYLCASSLAGGPVYEQYFGPGTRLTVT.

This chain uses TRBV11-3 with TRBJ1-1, with D uncertain. The CDR3 is 12 residues long. Germline-derived CDR1 and CDR2 are SGHNT and YENEEA. V was clipped by 8 bases and J by 9 bases, with 16 bases between them. The CDR3 loop reads CASPAPGPKAFF. The CDR3 DNA is TGTGCCAGCCCCGCCCCAGGCCCGAAAGCTTTCTTT. The complete variable domain, with remaining parts taken from reference TRBV11-3 and TRBJ1-1, reads EAGVVQSPRYKIIEKKQPVAFWCNPISGHNTLYWYLQNLGQGPELLIRYENEEAVDDSQLPKDRFSAERLKGVDSTLKIQPAELGDSAVYLCASPAPGPKAFFGQGTRLTVV.

The chain is built from TRBV4-1 and TRBJ2-3; 7 nucleotides line up with TRBD2. CDR1 is MGHRA, CDR2 YSYEKL, per germline. V lost 0 bases, J lost 4 bases, and 7 bases stayed unmatched. The CDR3 sequence is 16 residues long. DNA of the CDR3: TGCGCCAGCAGCCAAGAGGTGGGCGGGAGTCCAGATACGCAGTATTTT. It translates to CASSQEVGGSPDTQYF.

V is TRBV7-9 and J is TRBJ2-7; 7 bases line up with TRBD1. The J segment lost 2 bases and the V segment lost 5 bases, leaving 0 bases of the junction unmatched. CDR3 length equals 12 residues. Per germline, CDR1 SEHNR and CDR2 FQNEAQ (reference sequence). CDR3 nucleotides: TGTGCCAGCAGCGGGACAGCCTACGAGCAGTACTTC. Residues: CASSGTAYEQYF.

This rearrangement joins TRBV5-6 to TRBJ2-2, with a weak D call TRBD1 (5 bases). CDR3 size: 13 residues. Trimming took 2 bases from V and 5 from J, leaving 7 bases between them. CDR1 is SGHDT, CDR2 YYEEEE, per germline. CDR3 bases: TGTGCCAGCAGCTTACAGGCGACCGGGGAGCTGTTTTTT. It translates to CASSLQATGELFF.

This clone was found once. The J gene is TRBJ1-1, the V gene TRBV7-9; 7 nucleotides line up with TRBD1. Trimming cost V 5 bases and J 5 bases; bases outside gene matches: 8. This CDR3 has 14 amino acids. Germline V gene lookup returns CDR1 SEHNR and CDR2 FQNEAQ (reference sequence). CDR3 DNA: TGTGCCAGCAGCCCCGGAAGGGGGCATACTGAAGCTTTCTTT. Residues: CASSPGRGHTEAFF.